This T cell receptor beta chain derives from a study of cytomegalovirus exposure and HLA in healthy donors. Study in general: The 100 million to 140 million unique TCR beta sequences, from around 200 million T cells, were found by an earlier analysis. Whole-study findings and limits: What was likely a sequencing artifact was a cluster of highly shared sequence variants.

The V gene's germline CDR1 is MGHRA and CDR2 YSYEKL. V dropped 5 bases and J dropped 2; count of bases not matched to a gene: 7. The CDR3 has 16 amino acids. Notes on this clone: Its antigen is not identified.

Amplification used 60 Vbeta primers and 13 Jbeta primers. Data came from immunoSEQ multiplex PCR; TCRdb stores just in-frame clones and leaves some out. This sample has under 200,000 clones, with approximately 80% found just once. The sequencing sample was made of PBMCs. The TCR was taken from a man aged 25-40 years in good health and CMV-seronegative. This chain joins TRBV4-1 and TRBJ2-1; 9 nucleotides agree with TRBD2. CDR3 loop: CASSKGPSGTYNEQFF. The CDR3 bases are TGCGCCAGCAGCAAAGGCCCTAGCGGGACCTACAATGAGCAGTTCTTC.